This entry lists 30 T cell receptor beta chains sequenced from one sample in a study of blood T cell repertoires in COVID-19. Produced via immunoSEQ multiplex PCR; TCRdb's table is partial and in-frame only. Among approximately 110,000 clones, approximately 90% were seen once, and the ten largest hold about 4.8%. Material for sequencing was peripheral blood. The receptors were sampled from a woman in her forties or fifties with acute or convalescent COVID-19.

This chain uses TRBV7-3 with TRBJ1-1, with D possibly being TRBD1 (6 bases). The V gene lost 6 bases and the J gene lost 1 base, with 6 bases spanning the gap. In germline, CDR1 is SGHTA, CDR2 FQGTGA. This CDR3 has 12 residues. The CDR3 spells CASRGGNTEAFF. CDR3 in DNA: TGTGCCAGCAGAGGGGGGAACACTGAAGCTTTCTTT.

DNA for the CDR3: TGTGCCAGCAGCCAAGATTTGGTTCGGGAGCAGTTCTTC. Translating it yields CASSQDLVREQFF. This sequence joins TRBV3-1 (or the pseudogene TRBV3-2) and TRBJ2-1, with D uncertain. The length of the CDR3 is 13 residues. Germline V gene data show CDR1 as LGHDT and CDR2 as YNNKEL (reference sequence). The V and J ends lost 0 bases and 10 bases respectively, with 10 bases between them.

The V gene is TRBV4-1, the J gene TRBJ1-4; 8 nucleotides align to TRBD1. CDR1 MGHRA and CDR2 YSYEKL come from the germline V gene. Trimming took 5 bases from V and 6 from J; bases not matched to a gene: 5. There are 14 residues in the CDR3. The CDR3 DNA sequence: TGCGCCAGCAGCTCCGACAGGGGCGATGAAAAACTGTTTTTT. Translated, it gives CASSSDRGDEKLFF.

This chain connects TRBV30 to TRBJ1-6; no clear D gene. This CDR3 contains 13 residues. Germline-derived CDR1 and CDR2 are GTSNPN and SVGIG (reference sequence). V was trimmed by 1 base and J by 7 bases, leaving 8 bases between them. The CDR3 loop is CAWSDRVNSPLHF. CDR3 sequence (DNA): TGTGCCTGGAGTGACAGAGTAAATTCACCCCTCCACTTT.

This clone showed up just once. The genes are TRBV4-1 and TRBJ1-5; D possibly corresponds to TRBD1 (5 bases). The CDR3 spans 14 residues. Per the germline V gene, CDR1 is MGHRA and CDR2 is YSYEKL. The V gene lost 0 bases and the J gene lost 5 bases, with 8 bases spanning the gap. CDR3 sequence: CASSQDRDYQPQHF. CDR3 coding DNA: TGCGCCAGCAGCCAAGACAGGGACTATCAGCCCCAGCATTTT.

The chain couples TRBV18 to TRBJ1-3, with D possibly matching TRBD1 (5 bases). The CDR3 length is 14 residues. Germline assignment: CDR1 KGHSH and CDR2 LQKENI. The V end was cut by 2 bases, the J end by 1 base, with 6 bases between. The CDR3, as DNA: TGTGCCAGCTCACCATCAGGGTCTGGAAACACCATATATTTT. It translates to CASSPSGSGNTIYF.

The chain has TRBV5-8 and TRBJ1-2; a weak D match, TRBD1 (6 bases). The germline CDR1 and CDR2 sequences are SGHTS and YDEGEE. V was pared by 2 bases and J by 6 bases, with 11 bases between. This CDR3 has 13 residues. The CDR3 bases are TGTGCCAGCAGCTTAGGACAGTTGGATGGCTACACCTTC. Residues: CASSLGQLDGYTF.

The rearrangement links TRBV7-9 to TRBJ2-1; 7 bases align to TRBD2. CDR3 length: 15 residues. V shed 7 bases and J 8 bases; nucleotides not matched to a gene: 14. The germline CDR1 and CDR2 sequences are SEHNR and FQNEAQ (reference sequence). CDR3 protein: CASIEAGLYSDEQFF. The CDR3 DNA reads as TGTGCCAGCATCGAAGCGGGACTCTATTCCGATGAGCAGTTCTTC. The whole variable domain, filled in from reference TRBV7-9 and TRBJ2-1, reads DTGVSQNPRHKITKRGQNVTFRCDPISEHNRLYWYRQTLGQGPEFLTYFQNEAQLEKSRLLSDRFSAERPKGSFSTLEIQRTEQGDSAMYLCASIEAGLYSDEQFFGPGTRLTVL.

J is TRBJ2-7 and V is TRBV6-5; perhaps TRBD2 as D (5 bases). Trimming removed 1 base at V and 2 bases at J, with 15 bases between. The CDR3 contains 16 residues. Germline values: CDR1 MNHEY, CDR2 SVGAGI. The DNA for the CDR3 is TGTGCCAGCAGTTACTTCTGGGCAGAGGGCGCCTACGAGCAGTACTTC. This codes for CASSYFWAEGAYEQYF.

The rearrangement uses TRBV6-2 or TRBV6-3 and TRBJ1-1, with D possibly TRBD1 on 5 matching bases. This CDR3 spans 14 amino acids. The V and J ends lost 4 bases and 2 bases respectively, with 11 bases between them. The germline V gene encodes CDR1 MNHEY and CDR2 SVGEGT. The CDR3 sequence is CASSSFRGNTEAFF. The CDR3 region has the DNA TGTGCCAGCAGTTCTTTTAGGGGAAACACTGAAGCTTTCTTT.

This sequence joins TRBV27 and TRBJ1-1; tentative D call: TRBD1 (5 bases). The CDR3 length is 16 residues. The germline V gene has CDR1 MNHEY and CDR2 SMNVEV (reference sequence). Trimming cost V 5 bases and J 3 bases, with 19 bases left between them. CDR3 DNA: TGTGCCAGCAGTCCGACCAACTTGTGGGGGGACACTGAAGCTTTCTTT. As protein: CASSPTNLWGDTEAFF.

The gene calls are TRBV24-1 and TRBJ2-3; 8 nucleotides agree with TRBD1. Germline values: CDR1 KGHDR, CDR2 SFDVKD. The V gene end was trimmed by 6 bases and the J gene end by 0 bases; junction bases not matched to a gene: 1. The CDR3 spans 14 residues. The CDR3 here is CATSRTGSTDTQYF. In nucleotides, the CDR3 is TGTGCCACCAGTCGGACAGGGAGCACAGATACGCAGTATTTT.

This sequence joins TRBV28 and TRBJ2-7; D is possibly TRBD2 (5 bases). The germline V gene has CDR1 MDHEN and CDR2 SYDVKM. V lost 7 bases, J lost 3 bases, and 7 bases lay in between. CDR3 size: 11 residues. The DNA for the CDR3 is TGTGCCAGCAACGGGGTCTACGAGCAGTACTTC. This codes for CASNGVYEQYF. Full variable domain (remainder filled in from reference TRBV28 and TRBJ2-7): DVKVTQSSRYLVKRTGEKVFLECVQDMDHENMFWYRQDPGLGLRLIYFSYDVKMKEKGDIPEGYSVSREKKERFSLILESASTNQTSMYLCASNGVYEQYFGPGTRLTVT.

This clone was counted a single time. CDR3 amino acids: CAIRRDTNTEAFF. The CDR3 DNA sequence: TGTGCCATCAGGAGAGACACGAACACTGAAGCTTTCTTT. The chain combines TRBV10-3 with TRBJ1-1; D is undetermined. The CDR3 runs 13 residues. V lost 6 bases, J lost 1 base, and 9 bases lay in between. CDR1 and CDR2 from the germline V gene are ENHRY and SYGVKD.

The rearrangement uses TRBV27 and TRBJ2-1, with D possibly matching TRBD1 (6 bases). Between the trimmed V and J ends, which lost 7 bases and 1 base, there was a span of 20 bases. From germline, CDR1 is MNHEY and CDR2 SMNVEV (reference sequence). This CDR3 has 17 residues. The CDR3 nucleotides read TGTGCCAGCATTCCCTGGGCAGGGGTGGGGTCCTACAATGAGCAGTTCTTC. It codes for CASIPWAGVGSYNEQFF.

This chain links TRBV7-8 with TRBJ1-5, with TRBD1 matching 9 bases. The germline V gene has CDR1 SGHVS and CDR2 FQNEAQ. There are 16 residues in the CDR3. V was pared by 4 bases and J by 7 bases, with 11 bases of the junction left unmatched. As DNA, the CDR3 is TGTGCCAGCAGCTACCAGGACAGGGGAGTATGGCAGCCCCAGCATTTT. Translation: CASSYQDRGVWQPQHF. Full variable domain (missing parts from reference TRBV7-8 and TRBJ1-5): GAGVSQSPRYKVAKRGQDVALRCDPISGHVSLFWYQQALGQGPEFLTYFQNEAQLDKSGLPSDRFFAERPEGSVSTLKIQRTQQEDSAVYLCASSYQDRGVWQPQHFGDGTRLSIL.

A single count supports this clone. This chain uses TRBV9 with TRBJ2-7, with TRBD2 matching over 7 bases. CDR3 size: 14 residues. Trimming cost V 0 bases and J 5 bases; bases outside gene matches: 5. Germline V gene data show CDR1 as SGDLS and CDR2 as YYNGEE. The CDR3 reads CASSVEASGDEQYF. The CDR3 region has the DNA TGTGCCAGCAGCGTAGAGGCTAGCGGCGACGAGCAGTACTTC.

The CDR3 reads CASSLETANYEQYF. The CDR3, as DNA: TGTGCCAGCAGCTTAGAGACAGCGAATTACGAGCAGTACTTC. This chain joins TRBV11-2 and TRBJ2-7; maybe TRBD1 (5 bases). This CDR3 spans 14 amino acids. Germline CDR1 is SGHAT and CDR2 is FQNNGV. V was trimmed by 0 bases and J by 4 bases, leaving 10 bases between them.

The chain has TRBV7-9 and TRBJ2-7; possible D gene TRBD1, 6 bases. CDR1 is SEHNR and CDR2 is FQNEAQ in the germline V gene (reference sequence). V was shortened by 5 bases and J by 2 bases, with 10 bases between the two germline ends. CDR3 length equals 13 residues. The CDR3 reads CASSIGQTYEQYF. The CDR3 region has the DNA TGTGCCAGCAGCATTGGACAGACCTACGAGCAGTACTTC.

The V and J genes are TRBV15 and TRBJ2-2; 7 positions match TRBD1. Germline values: CDR1 LNHNV, CDR2 YYDKDF (reference sequence). Germline trimming cut 0 bases from V and 5 bases from J; bases unmatched to any gene: 9. The CDR3 is 17 amino acids. In DNA, the CDR3 is TGTGCCACCAGCAGAGATTTGAAAGGGGGCGCGACCGGGGAGCTGTTTTTT. Translating gives CATSRDLKGGATGELFF.

The gene calls are TRBV19 and TRBJ1-6; D might be TRBD1 (6 bases). The CDR3 runs 17 residues. CDR1 and CDR2 from the germline V gene are LNHDA and SQIVND (reference sequence). Trimming took 5 bases from V and 4 from J, leaving 18 bases between them. This CDR3 reads CASSGLAGGAYNSPLHF. The CDR3 coding sequence is TGTGCCAGTAGTGGCTTGGCGGGGGGCGCTTATAATTCACCCCTCCACTTT.

The gene calls are TRBV28 and TRBJ2-5; 7 nucleotides line up with TRBD1. V lost 5 bases, J lost 4 bases, and 7 bases stayed unmatched. The length of the CDR3 is 14 residues. Germline CDR1 MDHEN, CDR2 SYDVKM. This CDR3 reads CASSTGQVAETQYF. The CDR3 region has the DNA TGTGCCAGCAGTACTGGACAGGTGGCAGAGACCCAGTACTTC.

V is TRBV27 and J is TRBJ2-5, with D possibly matching TRBD1 (6 bases). The CDR3 is 13 amino acids. Germline CDR1 reads MNHEY; CDR2 reads SMNVEV (reference sequence). Trimming stripped 10 bases from V and 3 bases from J, with 15 bases between. The CDR3 spells CATRTVTKETQYF. As DNA, the CDR3 is TGTGCCACCCGGACAGTTACTAAAGAGACCCAGTACTTC.

CDR3 residues: CASSLPSSEAFF. CDR3 coding DNA: TGTGCCAGCAGTCTCCCGTCCTCTGAAGCTTTCTTT. The chain has TRBV12-3 or TRBV12-4 and TRBJ1-1; D not certain. Trimming took 5 bases from V and 6 from J, leaving 10 bases between them. This CDR3 has 12 residues.

This chain links TRBV12-3 or TRBV12-4 with TRBJ1-5; D not certain. V was shortened by 5 bases and J by 2 bases, with 7 bases between the two germline ends. This CDR3 contains 13 residues. In DNA form, the CDR3 reads TGTGCCAGCAGTCTCGAGCGCAATCAGCCCCAGCATTTT. This codes for CASSLERNQPQHF.

J is TRBJ2-1 and V is TRBV19; D unclear. The CDR3 is 13 amino acids. V lost 6 bases to trimming and J lost 2 bases, with 8 bases between them. Germline V CDR1 and CDR2: LNHDA, SQIVND (reference sequence). The DNA for the CDR3 is TGTGCCAGTAGCAGTGCAGCCTACAATGAGCAGTTCTTC. Encoded protein: CASSSAAYNEQFF. Full variable domain (outside the CDR3, taken from reference TRBV19 and TRBJ2-1): DGGITQSPKYLFRKEGQNVTLSCEQNLNHDAMYWYRQDPGQGLRLIYYSQIVNDFQKGDIAEGYSVSREKKESFPLTVTSAQKNPTAFYLCASSSAAYNEQFFGPGTRLTVL.

This rearrangement joins TRBV4-1 to TRBJ1-2, with 7 bases matching TRBD1. CDR1 and CDR2 from the germline V gene are MGHRA and YSYEKL. The CDR3 spans 19 residues. Trimming at V came to 4 bases and at J to 4 bases, leaving 21 bases not matched to a gene. CDR3 residues: CASSPTPFIRDSIFYGYTF. The CDR3 DNA reads as TGCGCCAGCAGCCCTACCCCTTTCATCCGGGACAGTATTTTCTATGGCTACACCTTC.

The chain joins TRBV6-6 to TRBJ1-1; a weak D match, TRBD1 (6 bases). CDR3 length equals 11 residues. Per the germline V gene, CDR1 is MNHNY and CDR2 is SVGAGI (reference sequence). Trimming took 6 bases from V and 8 from J, leaving 10 bases between them. For the CDR3, the DNA is TGTGCCAGCAGGCTGGGGACAGAAGCTTTCTTT. Encoded protein: CASRLGTEAFF.

This chain uses TRBV30 with TRBJ2-1; D possibly corresponds to TRBD2 (5 bases). Germline values: CDR1 GTSNPN, CDR2 SVGIG (reference sequence). V was trimmed by 4 bases and J by 7 bases, leaving 14 bases between them. The CDR3 is made up of 13 amino acids. CDR3 amino acids: CAWIKGLPNEQFF. CDR3 coding DNA: TGTGCCTGGATAAAAGGACTCCCAAATGAGCAGTTCTTC.

V gene TRBV3-1 (or the pseudogene TRBV3-2) combines with J gene TRBJ2-1; TRBD2 is a possible D gene (5 bases). Trimming removed 1 base from V and 8 bases from J, with 12 bases in between. Germline V CDR1 and CDR2: LGHDT, YNNKEL (reference sequence). CDR3 length: 14 residues. Written as DNA, the CDR3 is TGTGCCAGCAGCCAAGGGTTTAGTAGCGATGAGCAGTTCTTC. This gives the protein CASSQGFSSDEQFF.